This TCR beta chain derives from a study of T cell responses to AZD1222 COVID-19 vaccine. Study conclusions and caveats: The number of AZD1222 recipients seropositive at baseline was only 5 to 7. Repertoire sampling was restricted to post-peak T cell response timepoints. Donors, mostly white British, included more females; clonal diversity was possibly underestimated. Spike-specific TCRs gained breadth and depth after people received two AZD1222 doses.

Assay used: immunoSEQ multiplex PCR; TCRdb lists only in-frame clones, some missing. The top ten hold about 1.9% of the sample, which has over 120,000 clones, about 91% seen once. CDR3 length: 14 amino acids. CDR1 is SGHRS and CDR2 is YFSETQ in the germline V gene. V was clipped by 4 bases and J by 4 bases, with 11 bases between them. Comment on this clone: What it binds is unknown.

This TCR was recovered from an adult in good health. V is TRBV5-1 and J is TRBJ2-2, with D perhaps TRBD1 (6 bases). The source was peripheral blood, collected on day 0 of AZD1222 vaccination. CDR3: CASSNTQGTGELFF. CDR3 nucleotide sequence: TGCGCCAGCAGCAATACACAGGGCACCGGGGAGCTGTTTTTT. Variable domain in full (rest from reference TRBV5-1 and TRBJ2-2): KAGVTQTPRYLIKTRGQQVTLSCSPISGHRSVSWYQQTPGQGLQFLFEYFSETQRNKGNFPGRFSGRQFSNSRSEMNVSTLELGDSALYLCASSNTQGTGELFFGEGSRLTVL.